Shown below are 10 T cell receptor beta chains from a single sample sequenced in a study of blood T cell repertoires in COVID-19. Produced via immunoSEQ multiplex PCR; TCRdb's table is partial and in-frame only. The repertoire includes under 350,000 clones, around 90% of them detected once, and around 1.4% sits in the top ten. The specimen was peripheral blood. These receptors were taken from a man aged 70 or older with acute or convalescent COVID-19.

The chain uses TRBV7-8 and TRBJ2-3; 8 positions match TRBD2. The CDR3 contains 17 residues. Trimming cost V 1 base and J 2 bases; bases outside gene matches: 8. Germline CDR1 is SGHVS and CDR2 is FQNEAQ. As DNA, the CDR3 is TGTGCCAGCAGCTTAGAGAGGACTAGCTCCCCCACAGATACGCAGTATTTT. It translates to CASSLERTSSPTDTQYF.

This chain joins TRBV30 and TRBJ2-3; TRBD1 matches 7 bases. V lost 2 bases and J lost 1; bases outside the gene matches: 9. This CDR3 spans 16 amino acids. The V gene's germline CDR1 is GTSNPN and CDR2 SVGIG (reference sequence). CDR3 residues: CAWSSRSTGGTDTQYF. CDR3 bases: TGTGCCTGGAGTTCGAGGAGTACAGGGGGCACAGATACGCAGTATTTT.

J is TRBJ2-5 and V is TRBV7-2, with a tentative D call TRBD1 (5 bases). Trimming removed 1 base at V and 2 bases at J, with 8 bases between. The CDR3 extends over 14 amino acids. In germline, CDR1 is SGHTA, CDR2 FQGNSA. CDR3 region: CASSLVQGQETQYF. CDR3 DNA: TGTGCCAGCAGCTTAGTCCAGGGACAAGAGACCCAGTACTTC.

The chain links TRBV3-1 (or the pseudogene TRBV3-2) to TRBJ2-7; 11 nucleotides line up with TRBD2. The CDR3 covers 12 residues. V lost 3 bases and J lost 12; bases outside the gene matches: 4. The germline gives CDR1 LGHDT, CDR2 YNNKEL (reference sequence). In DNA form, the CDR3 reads TGTGCCAGCAGCCAGTCTAGCGGGGGGTCGTACTTC. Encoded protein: CASSQSSGGSYF.

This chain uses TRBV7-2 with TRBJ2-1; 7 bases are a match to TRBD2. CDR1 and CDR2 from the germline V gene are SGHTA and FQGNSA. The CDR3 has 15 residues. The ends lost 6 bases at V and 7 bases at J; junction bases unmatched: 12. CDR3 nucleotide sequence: TGTGCCAGCAGTCAAACGCGGGGGAGCACAAATGAGCAGTTCTTC. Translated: CASSQTRGSTNEQFF.

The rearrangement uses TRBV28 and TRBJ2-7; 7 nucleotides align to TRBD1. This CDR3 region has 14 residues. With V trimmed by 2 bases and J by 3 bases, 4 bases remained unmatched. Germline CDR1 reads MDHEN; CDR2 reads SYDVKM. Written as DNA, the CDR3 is TGTGCCAGCAGTTTAAGACAGGGCCGCTACGAGCAGTACTTC. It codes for CASSLRQGRYEQYF. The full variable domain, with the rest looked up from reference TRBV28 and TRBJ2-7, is DVKVTQSSRYLVKRTGEKVFLECVQDMDHENMFWYRQDPGLGLRLIYFSYDVKMKEKGDIPEGYSVSREKKERFSLILESASTNQTSMYLCASSLRQGRYEQYFGPGTRLTVT.

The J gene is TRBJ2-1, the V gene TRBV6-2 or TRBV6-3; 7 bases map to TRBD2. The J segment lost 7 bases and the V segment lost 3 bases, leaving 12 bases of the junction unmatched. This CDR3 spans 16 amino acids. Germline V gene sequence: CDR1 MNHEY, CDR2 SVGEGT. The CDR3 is CASSYNERGHNNEQFF. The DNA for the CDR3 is TGTGCCAGCAGTTATAACGAGCGGGGTCATAATAATGAGCAGTTCTTC.

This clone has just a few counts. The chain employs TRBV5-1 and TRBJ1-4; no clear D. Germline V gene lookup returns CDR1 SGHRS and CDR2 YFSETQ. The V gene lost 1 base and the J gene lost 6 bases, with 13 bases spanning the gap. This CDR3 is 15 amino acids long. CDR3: CASSLFLGGDEKLFF. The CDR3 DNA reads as TGCGCCAGCAGCTTGTTTTTGGGAGGCGATGAAAAACTGTTTTTT.

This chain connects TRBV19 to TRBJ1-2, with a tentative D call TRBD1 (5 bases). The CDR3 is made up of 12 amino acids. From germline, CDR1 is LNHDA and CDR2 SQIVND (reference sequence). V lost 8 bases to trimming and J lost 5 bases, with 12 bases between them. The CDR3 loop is CASLTGSYGYTF. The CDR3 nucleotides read TGTGCCAGTCTTACAGGAAGTTATGGCTACACCTTC.

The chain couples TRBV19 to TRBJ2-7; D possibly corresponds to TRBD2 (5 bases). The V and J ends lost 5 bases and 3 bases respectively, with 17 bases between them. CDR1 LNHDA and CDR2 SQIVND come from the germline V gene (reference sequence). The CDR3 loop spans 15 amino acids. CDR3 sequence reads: CASSSPGLTLYEQYF. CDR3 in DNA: TGTGCCAGTAGTTCCCCTGGACTGACACTCTACGAGCAGTACTTC.